Each of the 32 T cell receptor beta chains below was sequenced from the same sample in a study of monozygotic twins with inflammatory bowel disease. TCRdb re-called the 5' RACE reads; one entry per CDR3 protein, DNA not given. The sample has about 93,000 distinct CDR3 sequences; the top ten hold 7.4%. The sequencing input was blood. These receptors were collected from a human donor with ulcerative colitis or Crohn's disease, or a healthy co-twin of an affected twin (not recorded which).

The chain uses TRBV4-2 and TRBJ2-3; the TCRdb call, TRBD2, lacks DNA for checking. The CDR3 has 16 residues. Germline V CDR1 and CDR2: LGHNA, YNFKEQ. Here the CDR3 reads CASSQTVTSGSDTQYF.

The chain links TRBV7-2 to TRBJ2-3. Germline values: CDR1 SGHTA, CDR2 FQGNSA. The CDR3 extends over 13 amino acids. The CDR3 is CASSPMHSDTQYF.

The V gene is TRBV6-5, the J gene TRBJ2-7; absent DNA, TCRdb's TRBD1 call cannot be checked. CDR3 length: 11 residues. Germline CDR1 MNHEY, CDR2 SVGAGI. This chain's CDR3 is CASRDNYEQYF.

The chain uses TRBV9 and TRBJ2-1; there is no DNA to check the TCRdb D call of TRBD2. The CDR3 is 17 residues long. Looked up from germline, CDR1 is SGDLS and CDR2 is YYNGEE. This CDR3 is CASSTDGGRRVDNEQFF. Based on the CDR3 plus reference TRBV9 and TRBJ2-1, the full variable domain is DSGVTQTPKHLITATGQRVTLRCSPRSGDLSVYWYQQSLDQGLQFLIQYYNGEERAKGNILERFSAQQFPDLHSELNLSSLELGDSALYFCASSTDGGRRVDNEQFFGPGTRLTVL.

The chain joins TRBV15 to TRBJ2-5. The CDR3 is 15 residues long. Per the germline V gene, CDR1 is LNHNV and CDR2 is YYDKDF (reference sequence). This CDR3 reads CATSRDQRVTETQYF.

V and J are TRBV11-2 and TRBJ1-4; the TRBD1 assignment by TCRdb is unverifiable without DNA. The CDR3 is 14 residues long. Germline assignment: CDR1 SGHAT and CDR2 FQNNGV. CDR3: CASSSDSRTEKLFF.

The V and J genes are TRBV6-1 and TRBJ1-6; TCRdb indicates TRBD1, and absent DNA this call remains unverified. The CDR3 covers 18 residues. Germline loops: CDR1 MNHNS, CDR2 SASEGT. The CDR3 loop reads CASRAGQGIMSWNSPLHF.

This clonotype is called medium-sized (0.01 to 0.1%) based on its frequency. This chain links TRBV4-1 with TRBJ2-3. This CDR3 is 12 amino acids long. Germline V gives CDR1 MGHRA, CDR2 YSYEKL. CDR3 amino acids: CASSPDTDTQYF.

The chain uses TRBV12-3 or TRBV12-4 and TRBJ2-3; TCRdb reports TRBD2, a call that lacks DNA to check it against. The CDR3 is 16 amino acids. The CDR3 spells CASSSMRGGSTDTQYF.

The rearrangement uses TRBV6-5 and TRBJ2-7; no DNA is available, so the TRBD2 call from TCRdb remains unchecked. The CDR3 is 14 residues long. Germline CDR1 and CDR2: MNHEY and SVGAGI. The CDR3 loop reads CASSYGTLAYEQYF.

The chain recombines TRBV7-2 with TRBJ1-5; TCRdb indicates TRBD1, and absent DNA this call remains unverified. The CDR3 sequence is 14 residues long. Germline V CDR1 and CDR2: SGHTA, FQGNSA. The CDR3 loop reads CASSYGQSNQPQHF.

The genes are TRBV20-1 and TRBJ1-5; checking the TCRdb D call of TRBD1 is not possible without DNA. There are 13 residues in the CDR3. Germline-derived CDR1 and CDR2 are DFQATT and SNEGSKA (reference sequence). CDR3: CSVAQGPNQPQHF.

This rearrangement joins TRBV20-1 to TRBJ2-1; TCRdb proposes TRBD1, but this gene call is untestable without DNA. The length of the CDR3 is 15 residues. CDR1 and CDR2 from the germline V gene are DFQATT and SNEGSKA (reference sequence). CDR3 sequence reads: CSAQEAGRIYNEQFF.

The J gene is TRBJ1-5, the V gene TRBV5-6; TCRdb's D call of TRBD1 is untestable without DNA. The CDR3 contains 14 residues. Germline-derived CDR1 and CDR2 are SGHDT and YYEEEE. The CDR3 is CASSLGQFAQPQHF.

The genes are TRBV3-1 and TRBJ1-5. The CDR3 is 16 residues long. Germline CDR1 and CDR2: LGHDT and YNNKEL (reference sequence). CDR3 sequence: CASSQGQGGRNQPQHF.

The chain has TRBV20-1 and TRBJ2-1; TCRdb lists TRBD2, though no DNA is available to test this call. CDR3 length: 14 amino acids. Germline V gene data show CDR1 as DFQATT and CDR2 as SNEGSKA (reference sequence). CDR3 loop: CSAPQVTSHNEQFF.

The chain recombines TRBV12-3 or TRBV12-4 with TRBJ2-5; TCRdb designates TRBD1, a call that cannot be tested without DNA. This CDR3 spans 16 amino acids. The CDR3 reads CASSLLGGSHSETQYF.

V gene TRBV27 combines with J gene TRBJ1-6; TCRdb outputs TRBD1, but without DNA this stays unchecked. The CDR3 has 15 amino acids. Germline V gene lookup returns CDR1 MNHEY and CDR2 SMNVEV (reference sequence). The CDR3 region is CASSSQGAWGSPLHF.

The CDR3 sequence is CATGLYGNEQFF. The V call is TRBV7-9, the J call TRBJ2-1. Germline V lookup: CDR1 SEHNR, CDR2 FQNEAQ (reference sequence). The CDR3 contains 12 residues.

The rearrangement links TRBV12-3 or TRBV12-4 to TRBJ2-4; without DNA, the TCRdb call of TRBD1 cannot be checked. CDR3 length equals 16 residues. CDR3: CASSIRPKGPGNIQYF.

V usage is TRBV14 and J usage is TRBJ2-1; no DNA is available, so the TRBD1 call from TCRdb remains unchecked. This CDR3 is 15 amino acids long. Germline V gene data show CDR1 as SGHDN and CDR2 as FVKESK. The CDR3 loop is CASSETGYSYNEQFF.

The CDR3 loop reads CASSLGDTAFLHF. The rearrangement links TRBV7-6 to TRBJ1-6; there is no DNA to check the TCRdb D call of TRBD1. This CDR3 is 13 amino acids long. Germline V CDR1 and CDR2: SGHVS, FNYEAQ.

The V call is TRBV20-1, the J call TRBJ1-1; the TCRdb D gene call, TRBD1, has no DNA to confirm it. Germline assignment: CDR1 DFQATT and CDR2 SNEGSKA (reference sequence). This CDR3 spans 14 amino acids. CDR3 loop: CSAGSFFHRGEAFF.

The chain carries TRBV12-3 or TRBV12-4 and TRBJ1-1; TCRdb proposes TRBD1, but this gene call is untestable without DNA. The CDR3 totals 14 residues. The CDR3 is CASRRGRENTEAFF.

This chain links TRBV20-1 with TRBJ2-7. The CDR3 extends over 12 amino acids. CDR1 DFQATT and CDR2 SNEGSKA come from the germline V gene (reference sequence). The CDR3 protein is CSADDSSYEQYF.

The chain has TRBV16 and TRBJ1-5; TCRdb's D call, TRBD1, is unchecked because there is no DNA. The CDR3 runs 13 residues. From germline, CDR1 is KGHSY and CDR2 FQNENV. CDR3: CASSPTGTAYQHF.

The V gene is TRBV7-9, the J gene TRBJ2-7; without DNA, the TCRdb call of TRBD1 cannot be checked. The germline V gene encodes CDR1 SEHNR and CDR2 FQNEAQ (reference sequence). The CDR3 extends over 16 amino acids. Here the CDR3 reads CASSSRNQGRTYEQYF.

The chain joins TRBV10-3 to TRBJ1-5; no DNA is available, so the TRBD1 call from TCRdb remains unchecked. The CDR3 spans 15 residues. Germline-derived CDR1 and CDR2 are ENHRY and SYGVKD. CDR3 amino acids: CAIGTGGFSNQPQHF.

The V and J genes are TRBV7-2 and TRBJ2-7; TCRdb lists TRBD1, though no DNA is available to test this call. This CDR3 region has 12 residues. CDR1 and CDR2 from the germline V gene are SGHTA and FQGNSA. The CDR3 loop reads CASRGDGLGQYF.

This chain links TRBV4-1 with TRBJ1-1. The CDR3 consists of 15 residues. Germline loops: CDR1 MGHRA, CDR2 YSYEKL. The CDR3 loop reads CASSHTLVSDTEAFF.

The chain employs TRBV25-1 and TRBJ1-2; there is no DNA to check the TCRdb D call of TRBD1. Germline V gives CDR1 MGHDK, CDR2 SYGVNS. The CDR3 has 14 amino acids. CDR3 region: CASSEGPVSGGYTF.

The chain links TRBV7-6 to TRBJ1-1. The CDR3 sequence is 15 residues long. The germline CDR1 and CDR2 sequences are SGHVS and FNYEAQ. CDR3 loop: CASSDNSQMNTEAFF.